Sequencing of this T cell receptor (beta chain) was carried out in a study of blood T cell repertoires in COVID-19. Overall study context: T cells, B-cell-depleted T cells, or PBMCs provided the cDNA or gDNA that served as material.

In the authors' workflow: How many nucleated cells were present was estimated from reference gene primer amplification. Clones were read by immunoSEQ multiplex PCR, and TCRdb kept only the in-frame ones, dropping some. V, J and clone size are taken as reported in that table, and D and trimming were inferred from the DNA itself. The sample carries 200,000 or so clones, approximately 91% recorded once. The clonotype comes from a man aged 70-80 years with active or convalescent COVID-19. The sequencing sample was made of peripheral blood.

This chain's CDR3 is CASSGAGSADTQYF. The CDR3 nucleotides are TGTGCCAGCAGTGGGGCCGGGTCTGCCGATACGCAGTATTTT. The chain links TRBV27 to TRBJ2-3; D is possibly TRBD1 (5 bases). CDR3 length: 14 amino acids. V was shortened by 5 bases and J by 6 bases, with 15 bases between the two germline ends. The germline V gene encodes CDR1 MNHEY and CDR2 SMNVEV (reference sequence).